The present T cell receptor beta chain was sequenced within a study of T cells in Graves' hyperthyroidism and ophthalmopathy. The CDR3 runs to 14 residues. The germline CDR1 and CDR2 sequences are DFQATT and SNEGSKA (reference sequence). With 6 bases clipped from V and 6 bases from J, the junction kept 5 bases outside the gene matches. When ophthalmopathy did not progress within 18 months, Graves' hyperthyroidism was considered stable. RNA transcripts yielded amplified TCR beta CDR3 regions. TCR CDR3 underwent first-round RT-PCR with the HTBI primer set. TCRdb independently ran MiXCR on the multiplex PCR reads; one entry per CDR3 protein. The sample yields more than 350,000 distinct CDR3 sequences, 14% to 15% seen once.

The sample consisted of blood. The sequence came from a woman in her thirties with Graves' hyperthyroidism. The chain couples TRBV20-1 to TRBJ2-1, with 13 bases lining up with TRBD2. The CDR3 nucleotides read TGCAGTGCAAAAACTAGCGGGAGGGGCAATGAGCAGTTCTTC. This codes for CSAKTSGRGNEQFF.